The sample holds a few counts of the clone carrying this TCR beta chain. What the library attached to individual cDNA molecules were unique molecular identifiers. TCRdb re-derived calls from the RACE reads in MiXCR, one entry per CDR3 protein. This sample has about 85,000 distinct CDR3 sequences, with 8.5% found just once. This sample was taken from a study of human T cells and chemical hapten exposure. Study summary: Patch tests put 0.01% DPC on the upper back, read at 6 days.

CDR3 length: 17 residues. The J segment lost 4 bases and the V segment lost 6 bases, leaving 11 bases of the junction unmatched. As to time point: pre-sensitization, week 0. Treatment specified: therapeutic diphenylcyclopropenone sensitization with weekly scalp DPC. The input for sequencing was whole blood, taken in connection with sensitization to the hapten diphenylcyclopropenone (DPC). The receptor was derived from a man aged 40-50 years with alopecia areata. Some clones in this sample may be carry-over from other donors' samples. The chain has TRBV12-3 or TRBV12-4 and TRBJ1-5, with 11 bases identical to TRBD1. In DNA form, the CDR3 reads TGTGCCAGCAGCACAGGACAGGGGGCGCCTCTTAATCAGCCCCAGCATTTT. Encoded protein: CASSTGQGAPLNQPQHF.